This record covers a single TCR beta chain. The entry originates in a study of spatial heterogeneity in lung cancer. The time point was: sample taken at primary tumor resection. Whole RNA, which was extracted from tumor, nontumor lung tissue or frozen PBMC, was sequenced without any cell sorting. MiXCR was run by TCRdb on the 5' RACE reads, yielding one entry per CDR3 protein. The sample has some 37,000 distinct CDR3 sequences; 6.5% to 8.5% are singletons. Germline assignment: CDR1 SGHTA and CDR2 FQGNSA. V lost 1 base and J 2 bases, leaving 11 bases between the germline ends. The CDR3 totals 15 residues.

The input for sequencing was PBMCs, taken at surgery. This receptor was obtained from a male donor with early-stage non-small cell lung cancer. V is TRBV7-2 and J is TRBJ2-5, with unresolved D. CDR3 amino acids: CASSLGVGGQETQYF. In DNA, the CDR3 is TGTGCCAGCAGCTTAGGAGTTGGCGGACAAGAGACCCAGTACTTC.